Presented here are 12 T cell receptor beta chains from one specimen sequenced in a study of blood T cell repertoires in COVID-19. This table comes from immunoSEQ multiplex PCR, and its TCRdb copy is limited to in-frame clones, with some not included. The data hold roughly 300,000 clones, with 75% to 85% observed a single time. The sequenced sample was peripheral blood. Receptors originate from a human donor in a cohort sampled during active COVID-19.

This clone was seen once. The identical CDR3 is also encoded by other nucleotide sequences in the sample. V gene TRBV6-5 combines with J gene TRBJ2-7; TRBD1 matches at 10 bases. The CDR3 spans 15 residues. The V and J ends lost 3 bases and 2 bases, in that order; junction bases with no gene match: 4. CDR1 is MNHEY and CDR2 is SVGAGI in the germline V gene. DNA of the CDR3: TGTGCCAGCAGTTATTCGACAGGGGGCGCCTACGAGCAGTACTTC. This encodes CASSYSTGGAYEQYF.

The gene calls are TRBV27 and TRBJ1-1, with TRBD1 matching 7 bases. In germline, CDR1 is MNHEY, CDR2 SMNVEV (reference sequence). Losses at the gene ends were 4 bases for V and 1 base for J; bases not matched to a gene: 9. CDR3 length equals 16 residues. CDR3 nucleotides: TGTGCCAGCAGTTCTATAGGGGGCGAAAGGAACACTGAAGCTTTCTTT. This sequence encodes CASSSIGGERNTEAFF.

In its sample, this clone was seen once. The chain joins TRBV7-6 to TRBJ2-1; perhaps TRBD1 as D (6 bases). Germline V lookup: CDR1 SGHVS, CDR2 FNYEAQ. The CDR3 has 14 amino acids. Trimming took off 5 bases at V and 9 bases at J, with 17 bases between the two ends. The DNA of the CDR3 is TGTGCCAGCAGCCATGTACAGGGAAGGGGTGAGCAGTTCTTC. Translating it yields CASSHVQGRGEQFF.

This clone was seen once. CDR3 loop: CATSEGQGLGNEQFF. As DNA, the CDR3 is TGTGCCACCAGCGAAGGACAGGGATTGGGGAATGAGCAGTTCTTC. The rearrangement links TRBV24-1 to TRBJ2-1; 8 bases fit TRBD1. Per the germline V gene, CDR1 is KGHDR and CDR2 is SFDVKD. The CDR3 is made up of 15 amino acids. The trim removed 7 bases at V and 7 bases at J, leaving 11 bases unmatched.

This chain uses TRBV19 with TRBJ2-3; no clear D gene. V was pared by 3 bases and J by 5 bases, with 30 bases between. Germline V gene lookup returns CDR1 LNHDA and CDR2 SQIVND (reference sequence). The CDR3 runs 20 residues. CDR3 residues: CASSIGSTGEGVLSQDTQYF. The CDR3 nucleotides read TGTGCCAGTAGTATTGGAAGTACGGGTGAAGGAGTACTTTCTCAAGATACGCAGTATTTT. Filled out from reference TRBV19 and TRBJ2-3, the complete variable domain reads DGGITQSPKYLFRKEGQNVTLSCEQNLNHDAMYWYRQDPGQGLRLIYYSQIVNDFQKGDIAEGYSVSREKKESFPLTVTSAQKNPTAFYLCASSIGSTGEGVLSQDTQYFGPGTRLTVL.

The chain is built from TRBV9 and TRBJ2-2; D is undetermined. Germline V gene data show CDR1 as SGDLS and CDR2 as YYNGEE. Trimming stripped 0 bases from V and 2 bases from J, with 5 bases between. This CDR3 contains 14 residues. The CDR3 bases are TGTGCCAGCAGCGTAGATGGCAACACCGGGGAGCTGTTTTTT. Encoded protein: CASSVDGNTGELFF. Supplemented by reference TRBV9 and TRBJ2-2, the full variable domain reads DSGVTQTPKHLITATGQRVTLRCSPRSGDLSVYWYQQSLDQGLQFLIQYYNGEERAKGNILERFSAQQFPDLHSELNLSSLELGDSALYFCASSVDGNTGELFFGEGSRLTVL.

The V call is TRBV3-1 (or the pseudogene TRBV3-2), the J call TRBJ2-1, with a possible D match to TRBD1 (5 bases). Trimming stripped 8 bases from V and 2 bases from J, with 10 bases between. This CDR3 has 13 residues. From germline, CDR1 is LGHDT and CDR2 YNNKEL (reference sequence). Here the CDR3 DNA reads TGTGCCAGCTTGGACACTGCCTACAATGAGCAGTTCTTC. Translation: CASLDTAYNEQFF.

The chain employs TRBV19 and TRBJ2-1; D is unclear. Germline V gene lookup returns CDR1 LNHDA and CDR2 SQIVND (reference sequence). V lost 3 bases to trimming and J lost 9 bases, with 12 bases between them. The CDR3 is made up of 13 amino acids. This CDR3 is CASSISLETEQFF. The CDR3, as DNA: TGTGCCAGTAGTATCTCGCTAGAGACTGAGCAGTTCTTC.

This chain connects TRBV24-1 to TRBJ2-7, with D maybe TRBD1 (6 bases). The CDR3 totals 13 residues. Per the germline V gene, CDR1 is KGHDR and CDR2 is SFDVKD. V shed 4 bases and J shed 5 bases, with 11 bases lying between them. The DNA of the CDR3 is TGTGCCACCAGTGACGAACAGGGTAACGAGCAGTACTTC. Translation gives CATSDEQGNEQYF.

This chain links TRBV18 with TRBJ2-1; 11 bases fit TRBD2. The CDR3 is 16 amino acids. Germline V CDR1 and CDR2: KGHSH, LQKENI. V dropped 4 bases and J dropped 7; count of bases not matched to a gene: 9. The CDR3 loop reads CASSRPGTSGPNEQFF. CDR3 bases: TGTGCCAGCTCACGCCCCGGGACTAGCGGCCCAAATGAGCAGTTCTTC.

The chain couples TRBV14 to TRBJ2-7; maybe TRBD1 (5 bases). Germline lookup yields CDR1 SGHDN and CDR2 FVKESK. V was trimmed by 4 bases and J by 3 bases, leaving 10 bases between them. CDR3 length equals 13 residues. This CDR3 is CASSLQVGYEQYF. CDR3 DNA: TGTGCCAGCAGCCTACAGGTGGGCTACGAGCAGTACTTC. Full variable domain (rest looked up from reference TRBV14 and TRBJ2-7): EAGVTQFPSHSVIEKGQTVTLRCDPISGHDNLYWYRRVMGKEIKFLLHFVKESKQDESGMPNNRFLAERTGGTYSTLKVQPAELEDSGVYFCASSLQVGYEQYFGPGTRLTVT.

The rearrangement links TRBV2 to TRBJ2-2; 9 nucleotides line up with TRBD1. The CDR3 consists of 16 residues. From germline, CDR1 is SNHLY and CDR2 FYNNEI. Trimming at V came to 5 bases and at J to 1 base, leaving 5 bases not matched to a gene. The CDR3 reads CASSTGTGKNTGELFF. The CDR3 coding sequence is TGTGCCAGCAGTACTGGGACAGGGAAGAACACCGGGGAGCTGTTTTTT.